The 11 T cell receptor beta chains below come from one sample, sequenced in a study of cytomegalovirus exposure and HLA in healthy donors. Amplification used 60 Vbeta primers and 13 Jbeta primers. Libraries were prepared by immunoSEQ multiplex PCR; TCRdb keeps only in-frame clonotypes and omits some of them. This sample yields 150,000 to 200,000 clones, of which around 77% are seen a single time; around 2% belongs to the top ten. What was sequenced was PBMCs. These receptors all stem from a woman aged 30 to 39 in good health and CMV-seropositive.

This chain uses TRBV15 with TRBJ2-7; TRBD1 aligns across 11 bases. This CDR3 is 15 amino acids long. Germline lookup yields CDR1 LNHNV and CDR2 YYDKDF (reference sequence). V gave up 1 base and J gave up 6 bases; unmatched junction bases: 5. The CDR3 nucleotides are TGTGCCACCAGCAGAGGGGGACAGGGGGGTTCCGAGCAGTACTTC. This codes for CATSRGGQGGSEQYF.

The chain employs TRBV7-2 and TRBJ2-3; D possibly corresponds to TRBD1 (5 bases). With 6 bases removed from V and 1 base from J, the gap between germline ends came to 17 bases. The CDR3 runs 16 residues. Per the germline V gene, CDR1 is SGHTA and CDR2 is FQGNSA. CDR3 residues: CASSPFRVSGTDTQYF. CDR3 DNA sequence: TGTGCCAGCAGTCCATTCAGGGTATCCGGCACAGATACGCAGTATTTT. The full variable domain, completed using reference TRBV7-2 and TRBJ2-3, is GAGVSQSPSNKVTEKGKDVELRCDPISGHTALYWYRQSLGQGLEFLIYFQGNSAPDKSGLPSDRFSAERTGGSVSTLTIQRTQQEDSAVYLCASSPFRVSGTDTQYFGPGTRLTVL.

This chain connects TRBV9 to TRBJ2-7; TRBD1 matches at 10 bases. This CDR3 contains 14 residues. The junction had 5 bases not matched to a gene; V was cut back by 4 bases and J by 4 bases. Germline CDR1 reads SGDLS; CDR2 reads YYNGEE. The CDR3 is CASSPGQGGYEQYF. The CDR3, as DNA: TGTGCCAGCAGCCCCGGACAGGGGGGATACGAGCAGTACTTC.

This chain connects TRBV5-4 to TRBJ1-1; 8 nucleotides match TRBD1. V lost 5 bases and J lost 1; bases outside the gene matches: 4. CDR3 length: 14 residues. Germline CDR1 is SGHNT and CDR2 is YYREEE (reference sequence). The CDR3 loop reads CASSSQGANTEAFF. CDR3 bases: TGTGCCAGCAGTAGTCAGGGGGCGAACACTGAAGCTTTCTTT.

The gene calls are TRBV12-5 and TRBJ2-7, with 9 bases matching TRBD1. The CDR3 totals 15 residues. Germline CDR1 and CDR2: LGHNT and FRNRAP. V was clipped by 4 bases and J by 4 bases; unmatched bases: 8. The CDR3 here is CASGSGQGDGYEQYF. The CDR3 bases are TGTGCTAGTGGTTCGGGACAGGGCGATGGGTACGAGCAGTACTTC.

The CDR3 loop is CASSGQGFRYTF. DNA for the CDR3: TGTGCCAGTAGTGGCCAGGGTTTTCGCTACACCTTC. The chain carries TRBV19 and TRBJ1-2; D is perhaps TRBD1 (5 bases). V lost 5 bases to trimming and J lost 9 bases, with 13 bases between them. The CDR3 extends over 12 amino acids. CDR1 and CDR2 from the germline V gene are LNHDA and SQIVND (reference sequence).

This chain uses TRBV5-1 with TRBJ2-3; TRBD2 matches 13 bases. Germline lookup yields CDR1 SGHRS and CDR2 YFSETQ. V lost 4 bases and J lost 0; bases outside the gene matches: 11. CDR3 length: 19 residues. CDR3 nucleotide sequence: TGCGCCAGCAGCCCATCGGGACTAGCGGGGCTGAGGAGCACAGATACGCAGTATTTT. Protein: CASSPSGLAGLRSTDTQYF.

The CDR3 nucleotides are TGTGCCAGCAGTGAAGGGAGGGCCACTGAAGCTTTCTTT. It is translated as CASSEGRATEAFF. The chain uses TRBV6-1 and TRBJ1-1, with D unresolved. V shed 1 base and J shed 4 bases, with 7 bases lying between them. Germline V CDR1 and CDR2: MNHNS, SASEGT. There are 13 residues in the CDR3.

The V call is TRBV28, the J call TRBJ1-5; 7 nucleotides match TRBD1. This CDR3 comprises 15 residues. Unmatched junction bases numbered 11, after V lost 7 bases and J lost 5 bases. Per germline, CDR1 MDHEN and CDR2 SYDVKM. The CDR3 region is CASTTVGQGDQPQHF. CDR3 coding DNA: TGTGCCAGCACCACGGTAGGGCAGGGGGATCAGCCCCAGCATTTT. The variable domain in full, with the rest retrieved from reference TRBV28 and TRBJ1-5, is DVKVTQSSRYLVKRTGEKVFLECVQDMDHENMFWYRQDPGLGLRLIYFSYDVKMKEKGDIPEGYSVSREKKERFSLILESASTNQTSMYLCASTTVGQGDQPQHFGDGTRLSIL.

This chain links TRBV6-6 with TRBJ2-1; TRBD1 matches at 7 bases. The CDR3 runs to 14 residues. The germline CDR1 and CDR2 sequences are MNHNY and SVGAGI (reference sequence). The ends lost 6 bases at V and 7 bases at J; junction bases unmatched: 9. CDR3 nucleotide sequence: TGTGCCAGCAGCACTACAGGGGCGGAAAATGAGCAGTTCTTC. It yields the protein CASSTTGAENEQFF.

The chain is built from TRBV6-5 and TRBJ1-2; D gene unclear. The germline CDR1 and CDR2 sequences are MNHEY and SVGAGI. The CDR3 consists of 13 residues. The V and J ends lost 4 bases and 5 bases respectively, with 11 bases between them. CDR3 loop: CASSFTGGYGYTF. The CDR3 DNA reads TGTGCCAGCAGTTTTACGGGAGGTTATGGCTACACCTTC.